This TCR beta chain was sequenced in a study of STAT5B mutations in CD4+ large granular lymphocyte leukemia. Study context: Healthy donors showed HLA-associated enrichment of the CDR3 'QG' motif. Study conclusions and caveats: About a quarter of private leukemic clonotypes occurred rarely in other patients' non-leukemic repertoires. Compared with healthy controls (2/35), patient top clones favored TRBV06 (8/27).

The ends were cut back, 3 bases at V and 2 bases at J, with 13 bases in the middle. Germline CDR1 is SGHRS and CDR2 is YFSETQ. This CDR3 is built from 15 residues. Only in-frame clones appear in the TCRdb table, and some are missing; sequencing was by immunoSEQ multiplex PCR. The table has tens of thousands of clones, more than 70% seen once; the top ten hold around 0.57%. This clone was seen a few times. The antigen is undetermined. This chain joins TRBV5-1 and TRBJ2-3; D possibly corresponds to TRBD1 (6 bases). The sequencing input was CD4+ T cells from blood buffy coats. This receptor was obtained from a human donor in good health. This CDR3 reads CASSSVRTVTDTQYF. As DNA, the CDR3 is TGCGCCAGCAGCTCGGTGAGGACAGTCACAGATACGCAGTATTTT.